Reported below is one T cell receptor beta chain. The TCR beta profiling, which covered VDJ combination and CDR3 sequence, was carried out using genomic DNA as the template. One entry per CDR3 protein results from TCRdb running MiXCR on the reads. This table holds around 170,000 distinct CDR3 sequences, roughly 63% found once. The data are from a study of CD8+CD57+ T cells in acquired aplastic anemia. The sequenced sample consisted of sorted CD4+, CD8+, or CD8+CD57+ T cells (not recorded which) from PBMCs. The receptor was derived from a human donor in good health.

The DNA for the CDR3 is TGCAGTGCTAGAGTCCGGGACAGGGTGGACGAGCAGTACTTC. Protein product: CSARVRDRVDEQYF. The chain is built from TRBV20-1 and TRBJ2-7; 9 bases match TRBD1. Germline V gene data show CDR1 as DFQATT and CDR2 as SNEGSKA (reference sequence). The CDR3 covers 14 residues. With 1 base clipped from V and 5 bases from J, the junction kept 6 bases outside the gene matches.